The 3 T cell receptor beta chains below all came from one sample that was sequenced in a study of blood T cell repertoires in COVID-19. Repertoires were generated with immunoSEQ multiplex PCR, while TCRdb's copy carries only in-frame clones and drops some. The data hold hundreds of thousands of clones, with 91% observed a single time. The sample taken for sequencing was peripheral blood. Receptors were obtained from a woman aged 18-29 years who had recovered from COVID-19.

The chain uses TRBV6-6 and TRBJ1-1; 7 bases agree with TRBD1. CDR1 is MNHNY, CDR2 SVGAGI, per germline (reference sequence). This CDR3 has 14 residues. V dropped 2 bases and J dropped 4; count of bases not matched to a gene: 4. The CDR3 sequence: CASSYHTGATEAFF. CDR3 bases: TGTGCCAGCAGTTACCATACAGGGGCCACTGAAGCTTTCTTT.

The chain couples TRBV15 to TRBJ1-3, with 9 bases that match TRBD1. V lost 2 bases to trimming and J lost 10 bases; unmatched junction nucleotides: 9. This CDR3 is built from 15 residues. The germline V gene has CDR1 LNHNV and CDR2 YYDKDF (reference sequence). The CDR3 is CATSRMDRGEGTIYF. The CDR3 DNA sequence: TGTGCCACCAGCAGAATGGACAGGGGTGAGGGTACCATATATTTT. Together with reference TRBV15 and TRBJ1-3, the CDR3 gives the full variable domain: DAMVIQNPRYQVTQFGKPVTLSCSQTLNHNVMYWYQQKSSQAPKLLFHYYDKDFNNEADTPDNFQSRRPNTSFCFLDIRSPGLGDTAMYLCATSRMDRGEGTIYFGEGSWLTVV.

The rearrangement joins TRBV7-2 to TRBJ2-5, with 9 bases that match TRBD2. V was clipped by 7 bases and J by 1 base; unmatched bases: 7. Per the germline V gene, CDR1 is SGHTA and CDR2 is FQGNSA. This CDR3 is 15 amino acids long. In DNA form, the CDR3 reads TGTGCCAGCACCTATAGCGGGGGCGCCCAAGAGACCCAGTACTTC. It specifies CASTYSGGAQETQYF.